The 4 T cell receptor beta chains below come from one sample, sequenced in a study of CD8+CD57+ T cells in acquired aplastic anemia (dated by TCRdb to between 2017 and 2018). The patients picked for sequencing were ones in whom flow cytometry had shown an expansion of CD8+CD57+ cells. Instrument used: Illumina HiSeq 2000. Profiling of TCR beta VDJ combinations and CDR3 sequences used genomic DNA as the template. The raw public data were reprocessed by TCRdb itself: fastp quality trimming at Q25, MiXCR clonotype calling, in-frame beta chains only. Each CDR3 protein appears once, grouped with its most common genes and DNA. In all, the sample holds 110,000 or so distinct CDR3 sequences, and 55% to 60% of those were seen once. In total, the top ten clones hold about 29% of the sample. The specimen sequenced was sorted CD4+, CD8+, or CD8+CD57+ T cells (not recorded which) from PBMCs. The receptors come from a human donor with aplastic anemia.

The table lists this clonotype with a few counts. The V and J genes are TRBV7-9 and TRBJ2-7, with D perhaps TRBD1 (5 bases). V lost 5 bases and J lost 5, with 10 bases in between. This CDR3 spans 12 amino acids. Looked up from germline, CDR1 is SEHNR and CDR2 is FQNEAQ (reference sequence). The CDR3 here is CASSSRVHEQYF. The CDR3 DNA sequence: TGTGCCAGCAGCAGCAGGGTGCACGAGCAGTACTTC.

This rearrangement joins TRBV2 to TRBJ1-2; 10 nucleotides align to TRBD1. The CDR3 covers 14 residues. V lost 6 bases and J lost 4; bases outside the gene matches: 5. Germline V lookup: CDR1 SNHLY, CDR2 FYNNEI. The CDR3 nucleotides read TGTGCCAGCAGCCAGGGACAGGGGCTCTATGGCTACACCTTC. Its translation is CASSQGQGLYGYTF.

This clonotype was recorded at least ten times. CDR3 sequence: CANGGVSNQPQHF. The CDR3, as DNA: TGTGCCAACGGGGGGGTTAGCAATCAGCCCCAGCATTTT. This rearrangement joins TRBV9 to TRBJ1-5, with D tentatively TRBD1 (5 bases). Germline values: CDR1 SGDLS, CDR2 YYNGEE. The ends were cut back, 9 bases at V and 0 bases at J, with 10 bases in the middle. The CDR3 consists of 13 residues.

The chain joins TRBV10-2 to TRBJ2-7; 12 nucleotides align to TRBD2. J gave up 4 bases and V 2 bases, and 9 bases lay outside the gene matches. The germline CDR1 and CDR2 sequences are WSHSY and SAAADI. There are 17 residues in the CDR3. CDR3 region: CASSESLAGGPKYEQYF. In DNA form, the CDR3 reads TGCGCCAGCAGTGAGAGTCTAGCGGGAGGGCCTAAGTACGAGCAGTACTTC.